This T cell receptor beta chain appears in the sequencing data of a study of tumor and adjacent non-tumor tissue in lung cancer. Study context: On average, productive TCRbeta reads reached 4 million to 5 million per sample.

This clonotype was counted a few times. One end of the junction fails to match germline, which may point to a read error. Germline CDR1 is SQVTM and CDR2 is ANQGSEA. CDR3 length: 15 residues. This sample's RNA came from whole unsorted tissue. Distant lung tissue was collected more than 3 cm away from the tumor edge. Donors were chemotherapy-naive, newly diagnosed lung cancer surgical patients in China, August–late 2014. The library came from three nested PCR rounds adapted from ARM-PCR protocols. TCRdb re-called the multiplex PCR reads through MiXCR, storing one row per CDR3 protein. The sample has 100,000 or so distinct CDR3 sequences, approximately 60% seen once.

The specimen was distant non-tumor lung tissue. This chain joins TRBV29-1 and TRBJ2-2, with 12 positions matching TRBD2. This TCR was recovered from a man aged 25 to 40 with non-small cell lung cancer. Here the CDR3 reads CSVRLAGGQTGELFF. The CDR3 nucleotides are TGCAGCGTCAGGCTAGCGGGGGGGCAAACCGGGGAGTTGTTTTTT.